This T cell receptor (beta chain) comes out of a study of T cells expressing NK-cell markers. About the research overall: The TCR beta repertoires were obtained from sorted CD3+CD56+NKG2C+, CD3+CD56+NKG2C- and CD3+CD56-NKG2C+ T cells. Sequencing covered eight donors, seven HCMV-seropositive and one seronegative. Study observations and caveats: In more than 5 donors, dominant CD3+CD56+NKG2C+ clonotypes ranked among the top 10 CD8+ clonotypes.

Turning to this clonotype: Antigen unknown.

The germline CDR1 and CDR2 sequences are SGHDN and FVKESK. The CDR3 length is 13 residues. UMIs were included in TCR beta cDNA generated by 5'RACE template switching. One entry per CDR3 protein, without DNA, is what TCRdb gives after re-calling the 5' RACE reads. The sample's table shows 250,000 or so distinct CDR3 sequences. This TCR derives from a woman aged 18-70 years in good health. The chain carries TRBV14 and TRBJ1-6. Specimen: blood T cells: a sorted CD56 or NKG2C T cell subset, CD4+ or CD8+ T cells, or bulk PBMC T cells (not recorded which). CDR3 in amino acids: CASSPNGDSPLHF.